The next 21 T cell receptor beta chains were all read from a single sample in a study of blood T cells in healthy people across ages (dated by TCRdb to 2014 to 2015). To prepare the library, 5' RACE was applied. The data were produced on an Illumina HiSeq 2500. A second PCR of roughly 7 to 11 cycles was performed with a sample-barcoded 5' primer and a J-beta primer mix. TCRdb reprocessed the public reads (quality trimming at Q25 with fastp, clone calling with MiXCR) and kept in-frame beta chains. Here each entry gathers all rows of one CDR3 protein and keeps the most common genes and DNA. This sample has about 1,600,000 distinct CDR3 sequences in its table, and about 40% of those were observed once. 7% to 9% of the sample comes from the top ten. Sequencing input: blood. The receptor source for this set is a woman aged 18-29 years in good health.

CDR3 nucleotide sequence: TGTGCCAGCAGGTTCCAAGGACAGGCCCTAGACTCTGGGGCCAACGTCCTGACTTTC. The encoded protein is CASRFQGQALDSGANVLTF. The rearrangement uses TRBV7-9 and TRBJ2-6, with 7 positions matching TRBD1. Unmatched junction bases numbered 14, after V lost 6 bases and J lost 0 bases. From germline, CDR1 is SEHNR and CDR2 FQNEAQ (reference sequence). The CDR3 runs 19 residues.

Turning to this clonotype: A junction end diverges from the germline sequence, so it may reflect a read error. V usage is TRBV5-1 and J usage is TRBJ2-1; 9 nucleotides match TRBD2. There are 16 residues in the CDR3. Germline V gives CDR1 SGHRS, CDR2 YFSETQ. DNA of the CDR3: TGCGCCAGCAGCTTGGGGAGCGGGAGGAGCTACAATGGGCAGTTCTTC. Its translation is CASSLGSGRSYNGQFF.

The chain is built from TRBV3-1 and TRBJ2-7; D is possibly TRBD1 (6 bases). Germline CDR1 reads LGHDT; CDR2 reads YNNKEL (reference sequence). The CDR3 is made up of 15 amino acids. V lost 0 bases and J lost 0, with 9 bases in between. The DNA of the CDR3 is TGTGCCAGCAGCCAAGAACAGGGCTTCTCCTACGAGCAGTACTTC. This gives the protein CASSQEQGFSYEQYF.

This clonotype has a handful of counts. The J gene is TRBJ1-2, the V gene TRBV2, with TRBD1 matching over 8 bases. Germline CDR1 reads SNHLY; CDR2 reads FYNNEI. The CDR3 totals 14 residues. V shed 7 bases, J shed 5 bases, and the junction held 9 bases outside the gene matches. CDR3 sequence reads: CASTWTGNPYGYTF. The CDR3 DNA reads as TGTGCCAGCACTTGGACAGGGAACCCTTATGGCTACACCTTC.

The chain is built from TRBV6-2 or TRBV6-3 and TRBJ1-2, with no clear D. Per germline, CDR1 MNHEY and CDR2 SVGEGT. V was shortened by 0 bases and J by 5 bases, with 10 bases between the two germline ends. The CDR3 runs to 14 residues. In DNA form, the CDR3 reads TGTGCCAGCAGTTACTCGGCGAGTTTTTATGGCTACACCTTC. It encodes CASSYSASFYGYTF.

The chain couples TRBV14 to TRBJ2-3; 14 bases fit TRBD2. V trimming: 1 base; J trimming: 6 bases; junction bases outside the gene matches: 9. CDR1 and CDR2 from the germline V gene are SGHDN and FVKESK. This CDR3 is built from 18 residues. The CDR3 is CASSQVALGLAGVDTQYF. The CDR3 coding sequence is TGTGCCAGCAGCCAAGTAGCCTTGGGACTAGCGGGAGTCGATACGCAGTATTTT.

The chain employs TRBV28 and TRBJ2-1; D ambiguous. The CDR3 is made up of 13 amino acids. V was trimmed by 7 bases and J by 8 bases, leaving 15 bases between them. Looked up from germline, CDR1 is MDHEN and CDR2 is SYDVKM. The CDR3 sequence: CASTLPGLYEQFF. As DNA, the CDR3 is TGTGCCAGCACCCTCCCGGGTCTCTATGAGCAGTTCTTC.

This clonotype has just one count. This chain uses TRBV29-1 with TRBJ2-3; 12 bases fit TRBD1. Germline-derived CDR1 and CDR2 are SQVTM and ANQGSEA. The CDR3 totals 17 residues. The CDR3 bases are TGCACTTATAGCGGGGACAGGGGGCCCAGGGGGGCAGATACGCAGTATTTT. This sequence encodes CTYSGDRGPRGADTQYF.

This clonotype was found many times. One end of the junction fails to match germline, which may point to a read error. V gene TRBV12-3 or TRBV12-4 combines with J gene TRBJ2-7, with 13 positions matching TRBD2. The length of the CDR3 is 15 residues. In DNA form, the CDR3 reads TGTGCCAGCAGCTTAGGACTAGCGGGGGCCTACGAGCAGTACTTC. Translating gives CASSLGLAGAYEQYF.

Ten or more counts support this clonotype. This may be a read error, as it is one base from a much larger clone. The genes are TRBV12-3 or TRBV12-4 and TRBJ2-7, with 8 bases matching TRBD2. This CDR3 contains 14 residues. V shed 10 bases, J shed 7 bases, and the junction held 15 bases outside the gene matches. CDR3 amino acids: CAIHLLAGYNEQYF. The CDR3 DNA follows: TGTGCCATCCACCTTCTAGCGGGTTACAATGAGCAGTACTTC.

The genes are TRBV7-3 and TRBJ2-7, with 8 bases lining up with TRBD2. Germline V gene lookup returns CDR1 SGHTA and CDR2 FQGTGA. This CDR3 is built from 15 residues. With 2 bases clipped from V and 7 bases from J, the junction kept 10 bases outside the gene matches. CDR3 protein: CASSLAGGGYNEQYF. The CDR3 coding sequence is TGTGCCAGCAGCTTAGCGGGGGGCGGGTACAATGAGCAGTACTTC.

The V gene is TRBV21-1, the J gene TRBJ1-2; TRBD1, the table's D call, lacks a check against the DNA. TRBV21-1 is reported as a pseudogene. This CDR3 region has 18 residues. As DNA, the CDR3 is TGTGCCAGCAGCTCCGGTAGGGACGGGGGTTCCCTCGCGTGCGGCTACACCTTC. This sequence encodes CASSSGRDGGSLACGYTF.

This clonotype has more than one count but fewer than ten. V gene TRBV28 combines with J gene TRBJ1-2; D is perhaps TRBD1 (5 bases). V lost 7 bases to trimming and J lost 6 bases, with 18 bases between them. CDR3 size: 14 residues. Germline V CDR1 and CDR2: MDHEN, SYDVKM. CDR3: CASNKRTGGNGYTF. The CDR3 region has the DNA TGTGCCAGCAACAAAAGGACGGGGGGAAATGGCTACACCTTC.

The V call is TRBV28, the J call TRBJ2-7; no clear D gene. The CDR3 has 16 amino acids. Germline V gives CDR1 MDHEN, CDR2 SYDVKM. Trimming shortened V by 8 bases and J by 0 bases, and 20 bases separated the two germline ends. In DNA, the CDR3 is TGTGCCAGCTCGGACGGCCATACATATAGCTCCTACGAGCAGTACTTC. It codes for CASSDGHTYSSYEQYF.

Only a few counts were recorded for this clonotype. The chain has TRBV29-1 and TRBJ2-3; D is ambiguous. Deletions cut 8 bases from V and 1 base from J, with 16 bases between. The CDR3 sequence is 14 residues long. Germline values: CDR1 SQVTM, CDR2 ANQGSEA. The CDR3 spells CSLSGSRGTDTQYF. The CDR3 nucleotides are TGCAGCCTGTCGGGTAGCCGGGGCACAGATACGCAGTATTTT.

This clonotype was seen a few times. The V call is TRBV7-8, the J call TRBJ1-4; perhaps TRBD1 as D (5 bases). The CDR3 spans 12 residues. V shed 4 bases and J shed 15 bases, with 15 bases lying between them. The V gene's germline CDR1 is SGHVS and CDR2 FQNEAQ. The CDR3 loop is CASSSSPGGVFF. Written as DNA, the CDR3 is TGTGCCAGCAGCTCATCTCCGGGAGGGGTGTTTTTT. Drawing the rest from reference TRBV7-8 and TRBJ1-4, the complete variable domain is GAGVSQSPRYKVAKRGQDVALRCDPISGHVSLFWYQQALGQGPEFLTYFQNEAQLDKSGLPSDRFFAERPEGSVSTLKIQRTQQEDSAVYLCASSSSPGGVFFGSGTQLSVL.

The rearrangement uses TRBV29-1 and TRBJ2-1; no clear D gene. This CDR3 has 15 amino acids. CDR1 is SQVTM, CDR2 ANQGSEA, per germline. With 5 bases removed from V and 8 bases from J, the gap between germline ends came to 22 bases. The CDR3 is CSVRSPGRVVHEQFF. In nucleotides, the CDR3 is TGCAGCGTTCGCTCTCCGGGCCGTGTCGTCCATGAGCAGTTCTTC.

This clonotype was observed a few times. V is TRBV6-1 and J is TRBJ2-7, with no clear D. The CDR3 is made up of 14 amino acids. The germline V and J ends were trimmed by 8 bases and 4 bases, with 18 bases remaining between them. The germline V gene encodes CDR1 MNHNS and CDR2 SASEGT. This CDR3 reads CASRFGRDLYEQYF. CDR3 DNA sequence: TGTGCCAGCCGATTTGGAAGAGATCTATACGAGCAGTACTTC.

This clonotype has a handful of counts. This rearrangement joins TRBV20-1 to TRBJ2-5; D not resolved. The CDR3 runs 13 residues. Trimming stripped 3 bases from V and 3 bases from J, with 11 bases between. Per the germline V gene, CDR1 is DFQATT and CDR2 is SNEGSKA (reference sequence). In DNA, the CDR3 is TGCAGTGCTAGCGCTTCCGGAAAAGAGACCCAGTACTTC. It specifies CSASASGKETQYF.

The chain couples TRBV27 to TRBJ2-1, with TRBD1 matching 7 bases. J was trimmed by 13 bases and V by 1 base; bases with no gene match: 16. The CDR3 has 16 amino acids. Germline V gene data show CDR1 as MNHEY and CDR2 as SMNVEV (reference sequence). The CDR3 reads CASSLLGRGKEETQFF. The CDR3 DNA follows: TGTGCCAGCAGTTTATTGGGCAGGGGGAAGGAGGAGACCCAGTTCTTC.

The V call is TRBV3-1, the J call TRBJ1-2; D remains unclear. The CDR3 is made up of 16 amino acids. CDR1 is LGHDT, CDR2 YNNKEL, per germline (reference sequence). V was pared by 1 base and J by 5 bases, with 17 bases between. Written as DNA, the CDR3 is TGTGCCAGCAGCCAAGTGTGGCAGCAGCCTGGTTATGGCTACACCTTC. Its translation is CASSQVWQQPGYGYTF. Variable domain in full (rest from reference TRBV3-1 and TRBJ1-2): DTAVSQTPKYLVTQMGNDKSIKCEQNLGHDTMYWYKQDSKKFLKIMFSYNNKELIINETVPNRFSPKSPDKAHLNLHINSLELGDSAVYFCASSQVWQQPGYGYTFGSGTRLTVV.